The clone carrying this T cell receptor (beta chain) occurred many times. Antigen: not known. CDR3 length equals 14 residues. The germline V gene has CDR1 MGHRA and CDR2 YSYEKL. V dropped 3 bases and J dropped 2 bases, with 10 bases sitting between them. These data belong to a study of CD8 T cells in ankylosing spondylitis. A single record per CDR3 protein comes from TCRdb applying MiXCR to the 5' RACE reads. The repertoire holds under 250,000 distinct CDR3 sequences, with about 10% as singletons. Overall study findings and caveats: Enrichment of disease-linked clones was reportedly significant in matched ankylosing spondylitis synovial fluid.

This clonotype was sampled from a male donor with ankylosing spondylitis or in good health (not recorded which). Sequencing was carried out using blood, either unsorted or a sorted T cell fraction (not recorded which). This sequence joins TRBV4-1 and TRBJ2-5; tentative D call: TRBD1 (5 bases). As DNA, the CDR3 is TGCGCCAGCAGCCATAACAGGAATCAAGAGACCCAGTACTTC. Translation: CASSHNRNQETQYF.